One and the same sample provided the 25 T cell receptor beta chains below, sequenced in a study of shared clonotypes between healthy human individuals. The method was immunoSEQ multiplex PCR; TCRdb's version includes in-frame clones alone and lacks a portion of them. Of 1.6 million or so clones in the sample, roughly 97% were seen once. Sequenced: naive CD4+ T cells sorted from blood. Regarding subset: CD45RA+ positively selected. These TCRs come from a man between 25 and 39 years old in good health.

This sequence joins TRBV5-6 and TRBJ1-4; 7 nucleotides line up with TRBD1. The germline V gene has CDR1 SGHDT and CDR2 YYEEEE. The CDR3 consists of 15 residues. The J segment lost 4 bases and the V segment lost 5 bases, leaving 8 bases of the junction unmatched. CDR3 in amino acids: CASRSDRDNNEKLFF. CDR3 DNA: TGTGCCAGCAGGAGCGACAGGGACAATAATGAAAAACTGTTTTTT. Full variable domain (remainder filled in from reference TRBV5-6 and TRBJ1-4): DAGVTQSPTHLIKTRGQQVTLRCSPKSGHDTVSWYQQALGQGPQFIFQYYEEEERQRGNFPDRFSGHQFPNYSSELNVNALLLGDSALYLCASRSDRDNNEKLFFGSGTQLSVL.

This clone occurred once. This same CDR3 is encoded by further DNA sequences in the sample. The chain joins TRBV29-1 to TRBJ2-7; no firm D call. The CDR3 is 11 residues long. The germline CDR1 and CDR2 sequences are SQVTM and ANQGSEA. Trimming left V 4 bases short and J 2 bases short, with 6 bases between. CDR3 protein: CSVGSAYEQYF. The CDR3 bases are TGCAGCGTTGGAAGTGCCTACGAGCAGTACTTC.

V usage is TRBV19 and J usage is TRBJ2-1; TRBD2 matches at 15 bases. Trimming took 4 bases from V and 5 from J; bases not matched to a gene: 15. The CDR3 spans 20 residues. CDR1 is LNHDA and CDR2 is SQIVND in the germline V gene (reference sequence). In nucleotides, the CDR3 is TGTGCCAGTAGTAGGAGACCAGGGACTAGCGGGAGGCCCGTCGACAATGAGCAGTTCTTC. Protein: CASSRRPGTSGRPVDNEQFF.

The rearrangement uses TRBV9 and TRBJ2-5; 7 bases map to TRBD1. Germline V gives CDR1 SGDLS, CDR2 YYNGEE. V was pared by 3 bases and J by 5 bases, with 1 base of the junction left unmatched. This CDR3 has 12 amino acids. The CDR3 is CASSATGETQYF. CDR3 DNA sequence: TGTGCCAGCAGCGCGACAGGGGAGACCCAGTACTTC. The whole variable domain, remainder taken from reference TRBV9 and TRBJ2-5, is DSGVTQTPKHLITATGQRVTLRCSPRSGDLSVYWYQQSLDQGLQFLIQYYNGEERAKGNILERFSAQQFPDLHSELNLSSLELGDSALYFCASSATGETQYFGPGTRLLVL.

This clone was seen a single time. This chain joins TRBV4-1 and TRBJ2-2, with 15 bases identical to TRBD2. Germline CDR1 and CDR2: MGHRA and YSYEKL. This CDR3 has 19 amino acids. V lost 4 bases, J lost 1 base, and 7 bases stayed unmatched. The CDR3 DNA reads as TGCGCCAGCAGCCGAAAAGGGACTAGCGGGAGGATGAACACCGGGGAGCTGTTTTTT. Its protein is CASSRKGTSGRMNTGELFF.

The V call is TRBV27, the J call TRBJ2-7, with D perhaps matching TRBD1 or TRBD2 (5 bases each). Trimming shortened V by 5 bases and J by 4 bases, and 21 bases separated the two germline ends. Germline V gives CDR1 MNHEY, CDR2 SMNVEV (reference sequence). The CDR3 sequence is 16 residues long. The CDR3: CASSPLGTLAVYEQYF. The CDR3 bases are TGTGCCAGCAGTCCTCTCGGGACCCTAGCTGTTTACGAGCAGTACTTC.

The chain carries TRBV27 and TRBJ2-7, with 7 bases fitting TRBD2. Germline V CDR1 and CDR2: MNHEY, SMNVEV (reference sequence). The length of the CDR3 is 16 residues. Trimming removed 5 bases from V and 3 bases from J; junction bases left unmatched: 13. The CDR3 nucleotides read TGTGCCAGCAGTCTTTACCCCCTGACTAGCCGCTACGAGCAGTACTTC. Its protein product is CASSLYPLTSRYEQYF.

CDR3 protein: CASSFAFRHGYTF. CDR3 in DNA: TGTGCCAGCAGCTTTGCCTTCCGACATGGCTACACCTTC. The rearrangement links TRBV7-3 to TRBJ1-2; D not certain. V was clipped by 3 bases and J by 6 bases, with 11 bases between them. This CDR3 contains 13 residues. Germline CDR1 reads SGHTA; CDR2 reads FQGTGA.

The V and J genes are TRBV6-5 and TRBJ1-3; no reliable D call. The CDR3 has 14 amino acids. Trimming took 5 bases from V and 0 from J, leaving 8 bases between them. Looked up from germline, CDR1 is MNHEY and CDR2 is SVGAGI. The DNA of the CDR3 is TGTGCCAGCAGTGCAGGCTTCTCTGGAAACACCATATATTTT. This sequence encodes CASSAGFSGNTIYF.

In this sample, this clone turned up once. The V gene is TRBV5-6, the J gene TRBJ2-2; the D gene is possibly TRBD2 (5 bases). CDR3 length: 16 amino acids. The germline V and J ends were trimmed by 0 bases and 6 bases, with 15 bases remaining between them. Germline assignment: CDR1 SGHDT and CDR2 YYEEEE. CDR3 bases: TGTGCCAGCAGCTTGGCCGGTGCGGGCTTATCCGGGGAGCTGTTTTTT. Protein product: CASSLAGAGLSGELFF.

The chain recombines TRBV11-2 with TRBJ2-5; D is tentatively TRBD1 or TRBD2 (5 bases each). Trimming stripped 3 bases from V and 5 bases from J, with 16 bases between. CDR3 length: 15 amino acids. Germline V gives CDR1 SGHAT, CDR2 FQNNGV. CDR3: CASSFLSSGSETQYF. Here the CDR3 DNA reads TGTGCCAGCAGCTTTTTATCCTCAGGGAGTGAGACCCAGTACTTC.

This chain connects TRBV27 to TRBJ1-2; D is unclear. Germline loops: CDR1 MNHEY, CDR2 SMNVEV (reference sequence). Trimming left V 5 bases short and J 0 bases short, with 7 bases between. The CDR3 is 13 amino acids. The CDR3 DNA follows: TGTGCCAGCAGTGATACAGCTAACTATGGCTACACCTTC. This gives the protein CASSDTANYGYTF.

CDR3 sequence reads: CATYQGLPYGELFF. CDR3 nucleotide sequence: TGTGCCACCTACCAGGGACTACCTTACGGGGAGCTGTTTTTT. The rearrangement links TRBV10-3 to TRBJ2-2; TRBD2 agrees at 7 bases. The CDR3 loop spans 14 amino acids. Germline V gene sequence: CDR1 ENHRY, CDR2 SYGVKD. V dropped 10 bases and J dropped 7; count of bases not matched to a gene: 12.

With regard to this clone: Different DNA sequences within this sample yield the same CDR3. The J gene is TRBJ2-7, the V gene TRBV7-9; D uncertain. This CDR3 has 12 amino acids. V lost 5 bases and J 1 base, leaving 6 bases between the germline ends. CDR1 SEHNR and CDR2 FQNEAQ come from the germline V gene (reference sequence). In DNA form, the CDR3 reads TGTGCCAGCAGCACCCGGTCCTACGAGCAGTACTTC. Protein product: CASSTRSYEQYF.

The chain couples TRBV2 to TRBJ2-7, with TRBD2 as a possible D gene (6 bases). This CDR3 has 14 amino acids. The germline CDR1 and CDR2 sequences are SNHLY and FYNNEI. Trimming removed 3 bases at V and 0 bases at J, with 9 bases between. For the CDR3, the DNA is TGTGCCAGCAGTGAGGTGGGAGGCTCCTACGAGCAGTACTTC. Translating gives CASSEVGGSYEQYF.

The chain combines TRBV7-4 with TRBJ1-5, with 11 nucleotides matching TRBD1. Germline CDR1 is SGHVT and CDR2 is SQSDAQ. The V and J ends lost 1 base and 0 bases, in that order; junction bases with no gene match: 8. The CDR3 loop spans 19 amino acids. The CDR3 DNA reads as TGTGCCAGCAGCTTAGGGGACAGGGGGTTTATGTATAGCAATCAGCCCCAGCATTTT. Residues: CASSLGDRGFMYSNQPQHF.

J is TRBJ2-7 and V is TRBV5-1; 10 nucleotides align to TRBD2. This CDR3 is 15 amino acids long. Germline loops: CDR1 SGHRS, CDR2 YFSETQ. The V and J ends lost 3 bases and 5 bases, in that order; junction bases with no gene match: 8. CDR3 nucleotide sequence: TGCGCCAGCAGCTGGGGGCTAGCGGGAGATCACGAGCAGTACTTC. This sequence encodes CASSWGLAGDHEQYF.

The chain is built from TRBV5-1 and TRBJ2-5; no definite D call. The CDR3 has 14 amino acids. Looked up from germline, CDR1 is SGHRS and CDR2 is YFSETQ. Trimming removed 3 bases at V and 5 bases at J, with 14 bases between. The CDR3 bases are TGCGCCAGCAGCTCGAAGCCCCGAGTGGAGACCCAGTACTTC. This gives the protein CASSSKPRVETQYF.

This chain links TRBV6-5 with TRBJ2-5; D gene ambiguous. Looked up from germline, CDR1 is MNHEY and CDR2 is SVGAGI. Trimming removed 6 bases from V and 7 bases from J, with 15 bases in between. This CDR3 is 13 amino acids long. As DNA, the CDR3 is TGTGCCAGCAGCCCCGCTTCTTCGTCGACCCAGTACTTC. It specifies CASSPASSSTQYF.

The chain is built from TRBV19 and TRBJ2-7, with 7 bases identical to TRBD1. The CDR3 length is 15 residues. The junction had 12 bases not matched to a gene; V was cut back by 3 bases and J by 7 bases. Germline V gene lookup returns CDR1 LNHDA and CDR2 SQIVND (reference sequence). In DNA form, the CDR3 reads TGTGCCAGTAGTATTGGGGACAGTAAAAATGGGGAGCAGTACTTC. Translating it yields CASSIGDSKNGEQYF.

The V call is TRBV4-1, the J call TRBJ2-1; D unresolved. This CDR3 is built from 16 residues. CDR1 and CDR2 from the germline V gene are MGHRA and YSYEKL. Trimming took 3 bases from V and 0 from J, leaving 12 bases between them. CDR3 nucleotide sequence: TGCGCCAGCAGCCAGGCCTCCGCGGACTCCTACAATGAGCAGTTCTTC. Translating it yields CASSQASADSYNEQFF.

The chain combines TRBV29-1 with TRBJ2-7, with TRBD2 identical over 12 bases. The V and J ends lost 8 bases and 6 bases, in that order; junction bases with no gene match: 8. Germline assignment: CDR1 SQVTM and CDR2 ANQGSEA. The CDR3 is made up of 13 amino acids. The CDR3 DNA follows: TGCAGCTTTTGGACTAGCGGGACCGGCGAGCAGTACTTC. Translation: CSFWTSGTGEQYF.

This sequence joins TRBV10-2 and TRBJ2-1; TRBD1 agrees at 8 bases. Germline-derived CDR1 and CDR2 are WSHSY and SAAADI. The CDR3 loop spans 15 amino acids. V lost 9 bases and J lost 0; bases outside the gene matches: 7. This CDR3 reads CASGQGLISYNEQFF. The CDR3, as DNA: TGCGCCAGTGGACAGGGACTCATCTCCTACAATGAGCAGTTCTTC.

A remark on this clone: The same CDR3 also results from other DNA sequences found in this sample. The chain carries TRBV5-1 and TRBJ2-7, with TRBD1 identical over 7 bases. Trimming removed 0 bases from V and 3 bases from J; junction bases left unmatched: 3. The CDR3 has 14 residues. The germline V gene encodes CDR1 SGHRS and CDR2 YFSETQ. The CDR3 loop is CASSLEGANYEQYF. Written as DNA, the CDR3 is TGCGCCAGCAGCTTGGAGGGGGCGAACTACGAGCAGTACTTC.

The chain has TRBV5-4 and TRBJ1-2; D uncertain. V lost 9 bases, J lost 5 bases, and 26 bases lay in between. Germline CDR1 and CDR2: SGHNT and YYREEE (reference sequence). The CDR3 runs to 16 residues. The CDR3 region has the DNA TGTGCCACCAGTAATGGAGTTAGAGCAGAGATATATGGCTACACCTTC. Translated: CATSNGVRAEIYGYTF.